This TCR beta chain is drawn from a study of T cells in Graves' hyperthyroidism and ophthalmopathy. Study-level information: Any treatment followed the collection of peripheral blood at initial diagnosis.

Amplified TCR beta CDR3 regions derived from RNA transcripts. The study used the HTBI primer set for a first-round RT-PCR of the TCR CDR3. TCRdb reprocessed the multiplex PCR reads via MiXCR and lists one record per CDR3 protein. The sample yields some 570,000 distinct CDR3 sequences, roughly 17% seen once. Exclusion of a patient resulted from uncontrolled infection, other autoimmune disease, pregnancy or lactation. Clinical symptoms, serum thyroxine, TRAb, thyroid ultrasound and orbital computed tomography informed diagnoses. Sequences were obtained from blood. This TCR was sampled from a woman aged 18-29 years with Graves' ophthalmopathy.

The CDR3 DNA is TGTGCCAGCAGTTTAGGGACCTCCTATGGGGCCAAAAACATTCAGTACTTC. This translates into CASSLGTSYGAKNIQYF. The chain is built from TRBV27 and TRBJ2-4; tentatively, D is TRBD1 or TRBD2 (5 bases each). The CDR3 is 17 amino acids. V shed 2 bases and J shed 1 base, with 15 bases lying between them. Germline V gives CDR1 MNHEY, CDR2 SMNVEV (reference sequence).